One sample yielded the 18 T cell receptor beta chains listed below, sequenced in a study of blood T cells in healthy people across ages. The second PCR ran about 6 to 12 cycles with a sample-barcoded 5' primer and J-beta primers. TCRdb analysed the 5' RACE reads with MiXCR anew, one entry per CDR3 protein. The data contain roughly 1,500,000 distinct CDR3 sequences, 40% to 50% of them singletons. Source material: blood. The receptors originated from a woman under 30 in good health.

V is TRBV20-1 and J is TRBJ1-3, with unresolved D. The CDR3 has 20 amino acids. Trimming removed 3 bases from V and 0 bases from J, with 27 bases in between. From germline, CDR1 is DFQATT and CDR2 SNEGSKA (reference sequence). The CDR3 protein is CSARYLLGRPEPSSGNTIYF. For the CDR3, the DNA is TGCAGTGCTAGGTACCTCCTAGGACGGCCGGAACCGAGCTCTGGAAACACCATATATTTT.

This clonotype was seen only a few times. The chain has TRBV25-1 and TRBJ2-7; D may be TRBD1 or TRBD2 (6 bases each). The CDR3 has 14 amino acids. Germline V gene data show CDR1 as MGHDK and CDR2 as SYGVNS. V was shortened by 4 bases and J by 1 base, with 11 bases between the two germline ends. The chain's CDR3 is CASSAGALSYEQYF. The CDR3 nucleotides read TGTGCCAGCAGTGCGGGGGCTCTGTCCTACGAGCAGTACTTC.

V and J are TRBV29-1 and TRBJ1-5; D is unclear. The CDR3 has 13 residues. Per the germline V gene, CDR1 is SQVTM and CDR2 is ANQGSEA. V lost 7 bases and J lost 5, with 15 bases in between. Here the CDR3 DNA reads TGCAGCGCGACTCCTCACCCTGATCAGCCCCAGCATTTT. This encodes CSATPHPDQPQHF.

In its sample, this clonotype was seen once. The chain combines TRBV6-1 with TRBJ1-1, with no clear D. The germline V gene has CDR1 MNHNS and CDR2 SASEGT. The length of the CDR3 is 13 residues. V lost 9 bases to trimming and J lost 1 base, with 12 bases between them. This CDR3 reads CASTAIGNTEAFF. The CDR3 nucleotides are TGTGCCAGTACAGCAATCGGGAACACTGAAGCTTTCTTT.

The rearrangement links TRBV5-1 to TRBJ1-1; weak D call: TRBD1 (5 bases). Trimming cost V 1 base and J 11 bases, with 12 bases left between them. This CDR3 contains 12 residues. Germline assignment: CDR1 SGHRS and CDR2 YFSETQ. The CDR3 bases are TGCGCCAGCAGCTTGACGGGGGAGTGGGCTTTCTTT. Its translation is CASSLTGEWAFF.

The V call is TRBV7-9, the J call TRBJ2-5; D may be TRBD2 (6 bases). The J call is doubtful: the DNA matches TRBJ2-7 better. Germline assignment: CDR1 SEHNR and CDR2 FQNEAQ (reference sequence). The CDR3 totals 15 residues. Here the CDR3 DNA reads TGTGCCAGCAGCCCTCTTCTAGCGAGGGAGGACGAGCAGTACTTC. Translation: CASSPLLAREDEQYF.

CDR3 nucleotides: TGTGCCAGCAGTTACTCGGACAGATCTAGCACAGATACGCAGTATTTT. Translating it yields CASSYSDRSSTDTQYF. This sequence joins TRBV6-2 or TRBV6-3 and TRBJ2-3; D is possibly TRBD1 (6 bases). Germline V gene lookup returns CDR1 MNHEY and CDR2 SVGEGT. This CDR3 is 16 amino acids long. Deletions cut 0 bases from V and 0 bases from J, with 10 bases between.

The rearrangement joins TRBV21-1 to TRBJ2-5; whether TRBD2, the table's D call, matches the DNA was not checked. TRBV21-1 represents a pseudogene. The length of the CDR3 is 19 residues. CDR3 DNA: TGTGCCAGCAGCAAAGCGCCCGGGACTAGCGGGGGTAGTGGGGAGACCCAGTACTTC. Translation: CASSKAPGTSGGSGETQYF.

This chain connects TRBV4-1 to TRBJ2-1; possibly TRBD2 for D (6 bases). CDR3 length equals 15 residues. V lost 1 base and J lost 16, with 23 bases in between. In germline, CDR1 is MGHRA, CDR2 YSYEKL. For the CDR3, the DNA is TGCGCCAGCAGCCAAGCAGACGGGGGTCACACTGAAGCTTTCTTC. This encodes CASSQADGGHTEAFF.

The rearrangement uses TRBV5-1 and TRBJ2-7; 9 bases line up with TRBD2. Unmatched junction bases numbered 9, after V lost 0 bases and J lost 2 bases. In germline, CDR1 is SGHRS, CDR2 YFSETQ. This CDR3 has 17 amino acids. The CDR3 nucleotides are TGCGCCAGCAGCTTGGACCCGACCGGGACTAGCACCTACGAGCAGTACTTC. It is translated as CASSLDPTGTSTYEQYF.

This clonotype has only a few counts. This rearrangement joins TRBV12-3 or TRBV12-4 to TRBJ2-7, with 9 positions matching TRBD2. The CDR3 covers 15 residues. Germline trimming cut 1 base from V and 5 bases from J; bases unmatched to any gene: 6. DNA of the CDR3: TGTGCCAGCAGTTTAGTTGGTAGCGGGAGCAACGAGCAGTACTTC. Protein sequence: CASSLVGSGSNEQYF.

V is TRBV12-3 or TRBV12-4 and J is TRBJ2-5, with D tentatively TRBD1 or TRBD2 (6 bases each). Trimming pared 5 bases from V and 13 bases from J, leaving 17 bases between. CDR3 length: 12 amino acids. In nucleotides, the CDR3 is TGTGCCAGCAGTCTCGGGGGCCCCCAACCGTACTTC. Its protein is CASSLGGPQPYF.

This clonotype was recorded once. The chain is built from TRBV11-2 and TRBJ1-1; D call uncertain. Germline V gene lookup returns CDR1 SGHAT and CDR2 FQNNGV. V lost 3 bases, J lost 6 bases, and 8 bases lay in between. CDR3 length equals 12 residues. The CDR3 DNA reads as TGTGCCAGCAGCTTTGGAAACTCTGAAGCTTTCTTT. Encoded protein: CASSFGNSEAFF.

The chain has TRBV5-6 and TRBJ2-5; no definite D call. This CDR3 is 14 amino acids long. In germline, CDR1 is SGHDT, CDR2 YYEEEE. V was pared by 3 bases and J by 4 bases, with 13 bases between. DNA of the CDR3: TGTGCCAGCAGCTCCCGAACTCCGATAGAGACCCAGTACTTC. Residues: CASSSRTPIETQYF.

This chain's CDR3 is CASTPDRVSYNSPLHF. The CDR3 DNA follows: TGTGCCAGCACACCAGACAGGGTCTCCTATAATTCACCCCTCCACTTT. The chain has TRBV12-3 or TRBV12-4 and TRBJ1-6; the match to TRBD1 covers 7 bases. The junction had 6 bases not matched to a gene; V was cut back by 7 bases and J by 0 bases. The CDR3 loop spans 16 amino acids.

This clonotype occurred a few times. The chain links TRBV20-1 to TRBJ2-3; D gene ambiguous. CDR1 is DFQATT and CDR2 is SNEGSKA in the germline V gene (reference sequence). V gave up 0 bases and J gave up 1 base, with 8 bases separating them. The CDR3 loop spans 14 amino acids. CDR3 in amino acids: CSAREPPGTDTQYF. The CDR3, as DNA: TGCAGTGCTAGAGAACCCCCGGGCACAGATACGCAGTATTTT.

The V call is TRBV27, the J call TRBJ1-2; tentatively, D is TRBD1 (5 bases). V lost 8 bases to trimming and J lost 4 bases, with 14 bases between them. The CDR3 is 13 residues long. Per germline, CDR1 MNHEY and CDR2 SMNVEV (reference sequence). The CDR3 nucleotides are TGTGCCAGCCGCCTCCAGGGCGCCTATGGCTACACCTTC. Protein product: CASRLQGAYGYTF.

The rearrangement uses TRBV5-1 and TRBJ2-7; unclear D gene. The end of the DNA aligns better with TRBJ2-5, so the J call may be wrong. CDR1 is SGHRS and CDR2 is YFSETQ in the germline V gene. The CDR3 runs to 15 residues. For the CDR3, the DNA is TGCGCCAGCAGCTTGGTTCCCGTGGCTCAAGAGACCCAGTACTTC. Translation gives CASSLVPVAQETQYF.